The T cell receptor (beta chain) under discussion was sequenced for a study of siplizumab effects on memory and regulatory T cells (dated by TCRdb to about 2019). The study in broad terms: The study looked at the effect of siplizumab, an anti-CD2 antibody, on alloreactive T-cell subsets in allogeneic mixed lymphocyte reactions made from human PBMCs. Overall results and qualifications from the work: Sequences below about 10^-5 frequency were poorly captured, so only a minor fraction of alloreactive clones could be mapped to unstimulated subsets. For roughly 75-97% of proliferating CD4+ or CD8+ clones, no naive or memory phenotype could be assigned. Compared with memory T cells, unstimulated naive T cells appeared more diverse, and naive cells seemed to make a substantial contribution to the alloresponse. Siplizumab significantly lowered the cumulative frequency of alloreactive sequences that could be traced to unstimulated CD4+ memory T cells. Whether proliferating Tregs from siplizumab cultures were suppressive was not functionally confirmed. Among mappable alloreactive CD4+ clones, the Treg-derived fraction averaged approximately 66% with siplizumab versus about 27% in control reactions.

Notes on this clone: The antigen it recognizes is unknown. Qualities for individual bases were not recorded, and no much larger clone is one base off.

Unstimulated CD4+ memory cells were also sequenced in three donor pairs, together with CD4+ naive, CD8+ TEMRA, CD8+ naive and CD8+ effector memory subsets. Sorted unstimulated T cells and proliferating T cells recovered from mixed lymphocyte reactions underwent TCRbeta CDR3 sequencing. Fresh whole blood from approximately ten HLA-typed healthy donors was used to isolate PBMCs. The library was generated by the immunoSEQ multiplex PCR assay. The deep sequencing platform assayed around 95,000 TCR templates per sample. Genomic DNA extracted from sorted T cells was used for TCRbeta CDR3 sequencing. Per the original workflow: The R programming language was used for clonal analysis of the TCRbeta CDR3 data. Comparing unstimulated samples against CFSE-low samples taken after the reaction was how alloreactive CD4+ and CD8+ clones were defined. Regulatory or non-regulatory origin was assigned to alloreactive CD4+ clones by matching of sequences to sorted unstimulated Treg and non-Treg repertoires. Not all clones reach the TCRdb copy of this immuneACCESS table, which keeps in-frame sequences only. Checked studies attribute under half of the gap to unresolved V genes and leave the rest unexplained. V and J calls and clone size follow that table, whereas D and trimming were derived from the DNA. This sample has some 62,000 clones in its table, and roughly 80% of those were observed once. Approximately 3.8% of the sample goes to the ten largest clones.

The receptor was derived from a human donor in good health. The sequenced sample consisted of memory CD4+ T cells sorted from blood. This sample's cell subset or site label indicates: unstimulated CD4+ memory T cells.

DNA sequence: TGTGCCAGCAGCTTTGGACTAGCGGGGGATTACGAGCAGTACTTC. Its translation reads: CASSFGLAGDYEQYF. The chain is encoded by TRBV5-6 joined to TRBJ2-7; 13 nucleotides in the junction match TRBD2. From cysteine to phenylalanine, the CDR3 is 15 amino acids long. Of the read, only the CDR3 DNA is kept; its 45 bases are in frame from base 1. The germline V gene specifies SGHDT as CDR1 and YYEEEE as CDR2. Germline trimming: 2 bases from V, 4 bases from J; junction bases outside gene matches: 3.